This T cell receptor (beta chain) was identified during a study of control samples from healthy donors and cancer patients. Only a few counts were recorded for this clone. Germline V CDR1 and CDR2: GTSNPN, SVGIG (reference sequence). This CDR3 contains 16 residues. V gave up 0 bases and J gave up 4 bases, with 15 bases separating them. The table came from immunoSEQ multiplex PCR; TCRdb's copy has only in-frame clones and leaves some out. In the table there are fewer than 110,000 clones, roughly 91% of which are singletons. The chain is built from TRBV30 and TRBJ2-2, with TRBD1 as a possible D gene (6 bases). This clonotype originated in a man aged 30-40 years in good health. Sequencing was done on a sample of blood. The CDR3 spells CAWSVVTGGGTGELFF. The DNA for the CDR3 is TGTGCCTGGAGTGTCGTGACTGGGGGCGGCACCGGGGAGCTGTTTTTT.